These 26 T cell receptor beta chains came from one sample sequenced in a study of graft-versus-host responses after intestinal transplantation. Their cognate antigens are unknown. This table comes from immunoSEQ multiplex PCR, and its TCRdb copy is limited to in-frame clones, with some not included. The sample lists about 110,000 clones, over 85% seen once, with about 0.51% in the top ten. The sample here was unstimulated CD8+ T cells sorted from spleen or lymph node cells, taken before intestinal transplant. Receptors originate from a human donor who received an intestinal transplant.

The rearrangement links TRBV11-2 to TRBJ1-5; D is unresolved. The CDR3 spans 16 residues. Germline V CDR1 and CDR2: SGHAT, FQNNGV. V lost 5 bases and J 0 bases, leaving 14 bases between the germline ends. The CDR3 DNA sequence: TGTGCCAGCAGCCCAAGCACAGCCTATAGCAATCAGCCCCAGCATTTT. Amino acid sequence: CASSPSTAYSNQPQHF.

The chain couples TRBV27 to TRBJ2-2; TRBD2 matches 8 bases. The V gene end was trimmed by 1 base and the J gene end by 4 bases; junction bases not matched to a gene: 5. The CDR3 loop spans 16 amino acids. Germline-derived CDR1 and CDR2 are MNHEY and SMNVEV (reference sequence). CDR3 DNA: TGTGCCAGCAGTTTATTAGCGGGATCGCCCACCGGGGAGCTGTTTTTT. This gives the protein CASSLLAGSPTGELFF.

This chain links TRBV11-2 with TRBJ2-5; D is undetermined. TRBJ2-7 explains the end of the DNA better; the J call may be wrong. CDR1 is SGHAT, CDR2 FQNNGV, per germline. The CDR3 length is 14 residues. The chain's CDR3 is CASSLVGLTYEQYF. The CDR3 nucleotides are TGTGCCAGCAGCTTAGTAGGCTTAACCTACGAGCAGTACTTC.

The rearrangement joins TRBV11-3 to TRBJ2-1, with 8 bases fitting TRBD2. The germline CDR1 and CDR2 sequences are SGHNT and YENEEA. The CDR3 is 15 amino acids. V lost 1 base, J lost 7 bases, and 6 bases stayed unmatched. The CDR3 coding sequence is TGTGCCAGCAGCTTAGTTGGTAGCGGGGATAATGAGCAGTTCTTC. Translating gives CASSLVGSGDNEQFF.

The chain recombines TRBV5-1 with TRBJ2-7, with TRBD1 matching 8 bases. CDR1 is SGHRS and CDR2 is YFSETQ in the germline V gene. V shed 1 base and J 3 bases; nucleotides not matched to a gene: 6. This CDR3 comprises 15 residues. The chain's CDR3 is CASSLLGQGHYEQYF. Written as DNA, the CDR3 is TGCGCCAGCAGCTTGCTCGGACAGGGACACTACGAGCAGTACTTC.

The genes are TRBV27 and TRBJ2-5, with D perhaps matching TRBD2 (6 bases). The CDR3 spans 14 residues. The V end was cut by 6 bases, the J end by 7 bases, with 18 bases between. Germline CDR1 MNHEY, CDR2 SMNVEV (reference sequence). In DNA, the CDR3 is TGTGCCAGCAGCTATCTCTCGGGGGTGCGGACCCAGTACTTC. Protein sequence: CASSYLSGVRTQYF.

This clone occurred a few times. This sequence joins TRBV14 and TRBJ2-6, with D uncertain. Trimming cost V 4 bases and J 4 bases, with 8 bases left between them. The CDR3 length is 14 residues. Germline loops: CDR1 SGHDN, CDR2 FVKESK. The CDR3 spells CASSLIGGANVLTF. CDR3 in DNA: TGTGCCAGCAGCCTAATTGGGGGGGCCAACGTCCTGACTTTC. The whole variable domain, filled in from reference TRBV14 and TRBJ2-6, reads EAGVTQFPSHSVIEKGQTVTLRCDPISGHDNLYWYRRVMGKEIKFLLHFVKESKQDESGMPNNRFLAERTGGTYSTLKVQPAELEDSGVYFCASSLIGGANVLTFGAGSRLTVL.

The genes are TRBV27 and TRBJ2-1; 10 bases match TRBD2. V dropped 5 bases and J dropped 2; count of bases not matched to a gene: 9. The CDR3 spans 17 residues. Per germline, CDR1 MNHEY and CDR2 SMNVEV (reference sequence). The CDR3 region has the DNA TGTGCCAGCAGTCATCTAGCGGGAGTCGTCCCCTACAATGAGCAGTTCTTC. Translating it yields CASSHLAGVVPYNEQFF.

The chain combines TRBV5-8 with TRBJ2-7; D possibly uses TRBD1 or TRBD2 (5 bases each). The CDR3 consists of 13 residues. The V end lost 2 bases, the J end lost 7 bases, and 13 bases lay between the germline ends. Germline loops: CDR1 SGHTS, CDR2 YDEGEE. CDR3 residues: CASSFLGAGEQYF. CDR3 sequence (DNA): TGTGCCAGCAGCTTTTTAGGGGCGGGTGAGCAGTACTTC.

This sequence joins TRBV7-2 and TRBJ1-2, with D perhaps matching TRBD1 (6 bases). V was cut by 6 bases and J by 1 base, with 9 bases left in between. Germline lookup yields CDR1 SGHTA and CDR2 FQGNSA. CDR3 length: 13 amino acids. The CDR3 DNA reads TGTGCCAGCAGGGGGGACAATAACTATGGCTACACCTTC. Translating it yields CASRGDNNYGYTF.

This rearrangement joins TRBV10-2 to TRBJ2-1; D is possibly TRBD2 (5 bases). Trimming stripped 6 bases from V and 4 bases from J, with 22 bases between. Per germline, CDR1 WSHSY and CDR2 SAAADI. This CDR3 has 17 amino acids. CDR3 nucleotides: TGCGCCAGCAGCATTTCCGTTCTAGCAAGAAGGTACAATGAGCAGTTCTTC. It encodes CASSISVLARRYNEQFF.

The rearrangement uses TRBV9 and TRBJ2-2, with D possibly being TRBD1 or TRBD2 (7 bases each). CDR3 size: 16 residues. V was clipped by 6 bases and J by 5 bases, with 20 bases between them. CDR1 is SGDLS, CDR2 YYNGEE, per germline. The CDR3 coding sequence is TGTGCCAGCACCCAGGGGGGAGGGAGGGGTACCGGGGAGCTGTTTTTT. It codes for CASTQGGGRGTGELFF.

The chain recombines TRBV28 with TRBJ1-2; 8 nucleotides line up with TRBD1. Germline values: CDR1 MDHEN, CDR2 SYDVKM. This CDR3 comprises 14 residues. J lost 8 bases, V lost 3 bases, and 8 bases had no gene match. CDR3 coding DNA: TGTGCCAGCAGTTTCTTACCCACAGGGGGAGGCTACACCTTC. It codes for CASSFLPTGGGYTF.

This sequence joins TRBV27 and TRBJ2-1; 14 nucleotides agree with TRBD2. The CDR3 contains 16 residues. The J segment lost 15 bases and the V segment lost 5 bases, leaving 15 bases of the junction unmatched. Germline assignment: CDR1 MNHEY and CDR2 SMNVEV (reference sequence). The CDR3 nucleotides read TGTGCCAGCAGTCTCGGGACTAGCGGGAGTCTCGAGAGGGGGTTCTTC. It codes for CASSLGTSGSLERGFF.

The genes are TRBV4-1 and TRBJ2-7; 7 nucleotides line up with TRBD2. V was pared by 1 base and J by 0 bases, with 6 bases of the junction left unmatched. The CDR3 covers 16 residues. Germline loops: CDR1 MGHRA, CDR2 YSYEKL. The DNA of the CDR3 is TGCGCCAGCAGCCAAGGGGCCAGCGGGGACTCCTACGAGCAGTACTTC. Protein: CASSQGASGDSYEQYF.

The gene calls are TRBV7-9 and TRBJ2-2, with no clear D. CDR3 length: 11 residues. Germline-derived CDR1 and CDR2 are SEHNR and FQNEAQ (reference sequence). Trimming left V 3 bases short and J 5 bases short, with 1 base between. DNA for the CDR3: TGTGCCAGCAGCTTGACCGGGGAGCTGTTTTTT. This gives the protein CASSLTGELFF.

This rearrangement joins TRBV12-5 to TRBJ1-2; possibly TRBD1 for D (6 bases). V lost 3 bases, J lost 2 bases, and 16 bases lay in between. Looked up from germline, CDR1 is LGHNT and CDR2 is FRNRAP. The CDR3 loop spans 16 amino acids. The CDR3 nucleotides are TGTGCTAGTGGTTTCCAGGAGGGGGGCGAGAACTATGGCTACACCTTC. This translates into CASGFQEGGENYGYTF.

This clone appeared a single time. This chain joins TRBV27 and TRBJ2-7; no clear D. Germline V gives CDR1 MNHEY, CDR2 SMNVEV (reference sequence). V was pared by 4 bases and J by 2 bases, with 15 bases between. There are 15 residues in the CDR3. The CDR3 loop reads CASSSRQLVPYEQYF. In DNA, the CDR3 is TGTGCCAGCAGTTCTAGACAACTCGTGCCCTACGAGCAGTACTTC.

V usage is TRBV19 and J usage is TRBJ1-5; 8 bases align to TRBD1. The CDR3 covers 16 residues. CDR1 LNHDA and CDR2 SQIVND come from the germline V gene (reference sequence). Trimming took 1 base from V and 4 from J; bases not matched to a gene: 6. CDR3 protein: CASSIGPRTGNQPQHF. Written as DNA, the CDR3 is TGTGCCAGTAGTATAGGTCCACGGACAGGGAATCAGCCCCAGCATTTT.

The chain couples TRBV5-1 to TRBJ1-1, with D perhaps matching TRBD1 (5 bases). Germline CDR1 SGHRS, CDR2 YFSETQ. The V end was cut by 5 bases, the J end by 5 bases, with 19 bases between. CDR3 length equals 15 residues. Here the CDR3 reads CASSWVGTPKTEAFF. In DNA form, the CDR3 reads TGCGCCAGCAGTTGGGTAGGGACCCCTAAAACTGAAGCTTTCTTT.

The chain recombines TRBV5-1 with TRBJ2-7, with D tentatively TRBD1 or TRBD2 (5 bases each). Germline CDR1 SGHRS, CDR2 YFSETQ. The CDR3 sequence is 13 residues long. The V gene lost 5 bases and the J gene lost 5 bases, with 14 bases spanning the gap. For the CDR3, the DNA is TGCGCCAGCAGGGGGGACGGCTATGACGAGCAGTACTTC. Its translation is CASRGDGYDEQYF. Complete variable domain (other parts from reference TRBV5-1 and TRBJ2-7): KAGVTQTPRYLIKTRGQQVTLSCSPISGHRSVSWYQQTPGQGLQFLFEYFSETQRNKGNFPGRFSGRQFSNSRSEMNVSTLELGDSALYLCASRGDGYDEQYFGPGTRLTVT.

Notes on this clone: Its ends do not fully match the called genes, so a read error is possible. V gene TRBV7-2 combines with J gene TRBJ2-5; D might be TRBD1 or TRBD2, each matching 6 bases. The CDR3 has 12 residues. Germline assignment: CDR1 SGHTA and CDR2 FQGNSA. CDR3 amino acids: CASRLGGETQYF. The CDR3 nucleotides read TGTGCCAGCAGATTAGGGGGGGAGACCCAGTACTTC.

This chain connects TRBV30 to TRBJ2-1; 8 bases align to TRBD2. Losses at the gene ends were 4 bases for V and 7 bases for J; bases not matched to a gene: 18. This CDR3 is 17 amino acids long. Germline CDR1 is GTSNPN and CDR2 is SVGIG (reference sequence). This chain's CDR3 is CAWTRGVGAGAQNEQFF. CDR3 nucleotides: TGTGCCTGGACCCGGGGCGTAGGAGCGGGAGCGCAAAATGAGCAGTTCTTC.

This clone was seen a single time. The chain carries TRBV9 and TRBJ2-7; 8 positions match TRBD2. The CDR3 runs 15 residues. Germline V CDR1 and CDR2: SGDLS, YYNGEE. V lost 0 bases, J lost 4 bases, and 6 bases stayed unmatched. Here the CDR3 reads CASSVGREGAYEQYF. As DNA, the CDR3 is TGTGCCAGCAGCGTAGGTCGGGAGGGCGCGTACGAGCAGTACTTC.

The CDR3: CASSLVVQPELFF. The CDR3 coding sequence is TGTGCCAGCAGCTTAGTTGTACAGCCCGAACTGTTTTTT. V and J are TRBV7-9 and TRBJ1-4; D call uncertain. The CDR3 sequence is 13 residues long. Germline V gene sequence: CDR1 SEHNR, CDR2 FQNEAQ (reference sequence). V lost 1 base to trimming and J lost 12 bases, with 12 bases between them.

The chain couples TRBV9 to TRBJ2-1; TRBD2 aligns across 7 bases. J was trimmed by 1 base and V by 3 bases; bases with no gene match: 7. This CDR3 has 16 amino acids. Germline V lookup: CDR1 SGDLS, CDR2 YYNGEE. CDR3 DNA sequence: TGTGCCAGCAGCGCTCCCCCCGGGGGGTCCTACAATGAGCAGTTCTTC. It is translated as CASSAPPGGSYNEQFF. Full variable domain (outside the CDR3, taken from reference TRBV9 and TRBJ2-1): DSGVTQTPKHLITATGQRVTLRCSPRSGDLSVYWYQQSLDQGLQFLIQYYNGEERAKGNILERFSAQQFPDLHSELNLSSLELGDSALYFCASSAPPGGSYNEQFFGPGTRLTVL.